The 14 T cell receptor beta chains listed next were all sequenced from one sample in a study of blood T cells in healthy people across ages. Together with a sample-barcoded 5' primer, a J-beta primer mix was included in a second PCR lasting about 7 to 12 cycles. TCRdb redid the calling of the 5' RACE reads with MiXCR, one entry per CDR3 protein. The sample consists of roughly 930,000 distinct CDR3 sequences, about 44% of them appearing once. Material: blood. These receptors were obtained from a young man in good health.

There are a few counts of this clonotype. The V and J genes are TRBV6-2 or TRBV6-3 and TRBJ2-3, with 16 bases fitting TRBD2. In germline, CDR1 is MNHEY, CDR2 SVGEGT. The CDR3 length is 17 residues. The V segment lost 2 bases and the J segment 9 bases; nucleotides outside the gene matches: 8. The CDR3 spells CASSYLRGTSGGGTQYF. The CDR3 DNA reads TGTGCCAGCAGTTACCTTAGAGGGACTAGCGGGGGGGGCACGCAGTATTTT.

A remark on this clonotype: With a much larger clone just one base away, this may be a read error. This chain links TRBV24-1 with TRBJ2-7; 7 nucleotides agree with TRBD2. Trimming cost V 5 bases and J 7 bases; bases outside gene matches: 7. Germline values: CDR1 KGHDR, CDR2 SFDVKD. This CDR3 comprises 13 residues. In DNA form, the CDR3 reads TGTGCCACCAGTGGCCCGTTCGGGGGGGAGCAGTACTTC. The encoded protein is CATSGPFGGEQYF.

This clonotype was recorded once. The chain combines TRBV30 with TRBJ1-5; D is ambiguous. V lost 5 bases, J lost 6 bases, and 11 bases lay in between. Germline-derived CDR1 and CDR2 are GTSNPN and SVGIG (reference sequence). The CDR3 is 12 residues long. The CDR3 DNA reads TGTGCCTGGGACCTCGGCGCTCAGCCCCAGCATTTT. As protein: CAWDLGAQPQHF. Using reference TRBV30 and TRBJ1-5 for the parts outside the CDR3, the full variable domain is SQTIHQWPATLVQPVGSPLSLECTVEGTSNPNLYWYRQAAGRGLQLLFYSVGIGQISSEVPQNLSASRPQDRQFILSSKKLLLSDSGFYLCAWDLGAQPQHFGDGTRLSIL.

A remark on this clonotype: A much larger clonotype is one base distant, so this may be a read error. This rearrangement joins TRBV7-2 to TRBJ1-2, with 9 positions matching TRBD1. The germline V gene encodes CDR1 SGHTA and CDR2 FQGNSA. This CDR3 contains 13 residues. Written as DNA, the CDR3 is TGTGCCGGCAGCCCGACAGGGGGCTATGGCTACACCTTC. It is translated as CAGSPTGGYGYTF.

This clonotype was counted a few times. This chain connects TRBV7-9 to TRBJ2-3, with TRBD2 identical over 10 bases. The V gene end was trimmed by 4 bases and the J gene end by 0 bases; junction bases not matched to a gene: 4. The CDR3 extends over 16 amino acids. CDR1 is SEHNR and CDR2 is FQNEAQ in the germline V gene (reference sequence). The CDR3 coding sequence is TGTGCCAGCAGCTCACTAGCGGGGACTAGCACAGATACGCAGTATTTT. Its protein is CASSSLAGTSTDTQYF.

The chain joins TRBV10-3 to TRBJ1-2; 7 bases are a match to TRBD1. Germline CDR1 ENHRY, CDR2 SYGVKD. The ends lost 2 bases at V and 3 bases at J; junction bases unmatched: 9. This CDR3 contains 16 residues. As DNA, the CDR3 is TGTGCCATCAGTGAGAGGGCAGGGGGGCTCCACTATGGCTACACCTTC. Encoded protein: CAISERAGGLHYGYTF.

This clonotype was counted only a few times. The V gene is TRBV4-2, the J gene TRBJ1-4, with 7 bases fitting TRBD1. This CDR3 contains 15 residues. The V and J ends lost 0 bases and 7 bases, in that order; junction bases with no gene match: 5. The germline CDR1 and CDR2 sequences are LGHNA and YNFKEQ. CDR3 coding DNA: TGTGCCAGCAGCCAAGAAAACAGGGGAGGTGAAAAACTGTTTTTT. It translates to CASSQENRGGEKLFF.

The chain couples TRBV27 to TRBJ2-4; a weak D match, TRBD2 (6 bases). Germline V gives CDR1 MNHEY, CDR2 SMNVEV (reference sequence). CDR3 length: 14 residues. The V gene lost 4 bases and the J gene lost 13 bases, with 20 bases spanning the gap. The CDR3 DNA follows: TGTGCCAGCAGTTCTGTGGGAGGAGCGGAAGAGCAGTACTTC. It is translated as CASSSVGGAEEQYF.

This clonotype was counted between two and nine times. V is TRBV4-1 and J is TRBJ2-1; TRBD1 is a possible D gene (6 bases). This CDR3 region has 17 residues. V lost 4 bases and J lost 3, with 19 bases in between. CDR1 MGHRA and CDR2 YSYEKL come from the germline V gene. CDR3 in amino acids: CASSPQGGAGSYNEQFF. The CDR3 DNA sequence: TGCGCCAGCAGCCCTCAAGGGGGAGCAGGGAGCTACAATGAGCAGTTCTTC.

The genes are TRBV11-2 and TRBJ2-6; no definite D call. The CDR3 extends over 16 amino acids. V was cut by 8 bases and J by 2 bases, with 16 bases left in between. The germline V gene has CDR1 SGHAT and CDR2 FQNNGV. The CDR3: CASRKLISTGANVLTF. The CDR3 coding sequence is TGTGCCAGCCGCAAGCTGATATCTACTGGGGCCAACGTCCTGACTTTC.

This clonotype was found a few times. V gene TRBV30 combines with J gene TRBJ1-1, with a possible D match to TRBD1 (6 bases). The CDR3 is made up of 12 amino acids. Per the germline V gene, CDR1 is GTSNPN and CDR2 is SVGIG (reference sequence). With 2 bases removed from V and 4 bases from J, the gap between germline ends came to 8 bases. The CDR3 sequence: CAWSTGLTEAFF. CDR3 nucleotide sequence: TGTGCCTGGAGTACAGGGCTCACTGAAGCTTTCTTT.

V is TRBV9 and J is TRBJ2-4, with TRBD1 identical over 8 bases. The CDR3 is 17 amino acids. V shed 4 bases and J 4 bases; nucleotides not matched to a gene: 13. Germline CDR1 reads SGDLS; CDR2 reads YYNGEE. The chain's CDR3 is CASSPSARGPLKNIQYF. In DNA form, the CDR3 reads TGTGCCAGCAGCCCTTCAGCCAGGGGGCCTCTGAAAAACATTCAGTACTTC. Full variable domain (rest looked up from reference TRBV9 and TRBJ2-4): DSGVTQTPKHLITATGQRVTLRCSPRSGDLSVYWYQQSLDQGLQFLIQYYNGEERAKGNILERFSAQQFPDLHSELNLSSLELGDSALYFCASSPSARGPLKNIQYFGAGTRLSVL.

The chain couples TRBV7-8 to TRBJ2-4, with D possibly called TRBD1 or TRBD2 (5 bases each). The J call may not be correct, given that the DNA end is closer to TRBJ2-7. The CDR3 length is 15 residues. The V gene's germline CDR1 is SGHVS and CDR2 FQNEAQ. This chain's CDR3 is CASSFSEGRRYEQYF. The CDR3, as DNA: TGTGCCAGCAGCTTCTCAGAGGGGCGGCGGTACGAGCAGTACTTC.

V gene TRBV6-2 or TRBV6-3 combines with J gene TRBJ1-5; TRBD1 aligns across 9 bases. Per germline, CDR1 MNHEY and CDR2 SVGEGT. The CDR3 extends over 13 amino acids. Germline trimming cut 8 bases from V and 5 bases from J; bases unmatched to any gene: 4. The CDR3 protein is CASWGQGYQPQHF. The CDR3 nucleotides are TGTGCCAGCTGGGGACAGGGCTATCAGCCCCAGCATTTT.